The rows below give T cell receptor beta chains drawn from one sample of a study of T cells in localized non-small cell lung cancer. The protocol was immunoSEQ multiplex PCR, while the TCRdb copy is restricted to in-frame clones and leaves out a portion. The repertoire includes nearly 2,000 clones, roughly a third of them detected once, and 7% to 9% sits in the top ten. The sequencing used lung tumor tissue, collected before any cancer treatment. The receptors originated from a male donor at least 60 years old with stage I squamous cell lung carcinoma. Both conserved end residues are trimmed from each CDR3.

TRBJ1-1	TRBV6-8	ASSLTPDTEAF
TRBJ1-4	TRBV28	ASSSGGRADEKLF
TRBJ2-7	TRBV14	ASSVQGLAYEQY
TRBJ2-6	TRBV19	ASTLLGDSGANVLT
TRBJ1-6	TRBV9	ASSVDEVSYNSPLH
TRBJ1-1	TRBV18	ASSPMPTENTEAF
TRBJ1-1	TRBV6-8	ASRTNRVSTEAF
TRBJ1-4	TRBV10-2	ASRATGAVNEKLF
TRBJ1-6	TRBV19	ASSGQGFNSPLH
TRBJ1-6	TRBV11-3	ASRTLSLNSPLH
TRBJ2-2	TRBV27	ASSLGGTNTGELF
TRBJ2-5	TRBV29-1	SVEGGVGLAATKETQY
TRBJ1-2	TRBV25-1	ASSGHRYGYT
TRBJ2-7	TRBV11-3	ASTLGLAGENEQY